The T cell receptor (beta chain) described here comes from a study of T cell responses to AZD1222 COVID-19 vaccine. The germline V gene encodes CDR1 MNHNS and CDR2 SASEGT. V gave up 2 bases and J gave up 1 base, with 8 bases separating them. This CDR3 contains 14 residues. About this clone itself: The antigen remains undetermined.

Study-wide points: Spike-spanning, vaccine-associated CD4 TCRs were dominant at 160-218 and 743-854.

Repertoires were generated with immunoSEQ multiplex PCR, while TCRdb's copy carries only in-frame clones and drops some. The sample gives fewer than 250,000 clones, around 94% of which show up once; 1% to 1.5% is in the top ten. The material was peripheral blood, obtained on day 0 of AZD1222 vaccination. The chain recombines TRBV6-1 with TRBJ1-1; D remains unclear. The sequence derives from an adult in good health. The chain's CDR3 is CASSEMSQNTEAFF. DNA of the CDR3: TGTGCCAGCAGTGAAATGAGCCAGAACACTGAAGCTTTCTTT.